This T cell receptor beta chain is drawn from a study of T cells in Graves' hyperthyroidism and ophthalmopathy. Findings and caveats of the study: Among thyroid clonotypes expanded above 0.001, most also appeared in blood.

Ophthalmopathy patients had moderate-to-severe active disease, CAS ≥3, NOSPECS ≥4, and disease duration under 3 months. Exclusion of patients followed from uncontrolled infection, other autoimmune disease, pregnancy or lactation. PBMCs were obtained from 10 ml fresh peripheral blood. Amplified regions were TCR beta CDR3 sequences from RNA transcripts. A set of HTBI primers served as the primers for a first-round RT-PCR of the TCR CDR3. TCRdb re-called the multiplex PCR reads through MiXCR, storing one row per CDR3 protein. The sample consists of approximately 400,000 distinct CDR3 sequences, less than 20% of them appearing once. Worth noting for this clonotype: Its antigen remains unidentified. This clone may be a read error of a much larger clone one base away. The conserved final phenylalanine or tryptophan is absent from the CDR3, which likely points to a read error.

The source of this sequence is a man aged 18-30 years with Graves' ophthalmopathy. The sample comprised blood.

CDR3 in DNA: TGTGCCACCAGCAGAGGCGGCGGGACAGGGGGTTCCCCCTACGAGCAGTACCTC. It yields the protein CATSRGGGTGGSPYEQYL. V is TRBV15 and J is TRBJ2-7, with TRBD1 matching 11 bases. There are 18 residues in the CDR3. The junction had 10 bases not matched to a gene; V was cut back by 1 base and J by 2 bases. Germline CDR1 and CDR2: LNHNV and YYDKDF (reference sequence).